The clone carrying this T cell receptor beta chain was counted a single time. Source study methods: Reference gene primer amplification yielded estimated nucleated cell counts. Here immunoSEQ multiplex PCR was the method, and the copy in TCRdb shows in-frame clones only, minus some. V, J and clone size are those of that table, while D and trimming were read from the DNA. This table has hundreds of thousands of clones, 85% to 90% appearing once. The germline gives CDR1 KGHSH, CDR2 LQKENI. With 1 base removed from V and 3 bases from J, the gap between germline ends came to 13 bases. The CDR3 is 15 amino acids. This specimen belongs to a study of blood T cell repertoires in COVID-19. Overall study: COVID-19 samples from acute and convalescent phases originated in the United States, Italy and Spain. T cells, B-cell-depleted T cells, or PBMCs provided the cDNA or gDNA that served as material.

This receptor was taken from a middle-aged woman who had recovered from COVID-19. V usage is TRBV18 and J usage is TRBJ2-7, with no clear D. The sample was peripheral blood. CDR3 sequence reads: CASSPRHPSIYEQYF. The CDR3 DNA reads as TGTGCCAGCTCACCACGACACCCGTCAATCTACGAGCAGTACTTC.